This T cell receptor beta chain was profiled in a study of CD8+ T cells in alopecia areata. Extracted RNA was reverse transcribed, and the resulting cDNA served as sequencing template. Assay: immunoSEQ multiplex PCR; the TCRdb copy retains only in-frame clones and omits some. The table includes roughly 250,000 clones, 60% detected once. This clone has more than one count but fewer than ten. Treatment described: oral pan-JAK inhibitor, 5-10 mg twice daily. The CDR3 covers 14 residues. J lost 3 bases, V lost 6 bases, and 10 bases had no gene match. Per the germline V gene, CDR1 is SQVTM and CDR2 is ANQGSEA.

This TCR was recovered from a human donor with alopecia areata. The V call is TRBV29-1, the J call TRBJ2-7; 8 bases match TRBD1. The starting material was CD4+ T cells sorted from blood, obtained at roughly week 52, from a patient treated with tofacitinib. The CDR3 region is CSVRTGFGIYEQYF. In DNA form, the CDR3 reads TGCAGCGTCCGGACAGGGTTCGGAATCTACGAGCAGTACTTC.